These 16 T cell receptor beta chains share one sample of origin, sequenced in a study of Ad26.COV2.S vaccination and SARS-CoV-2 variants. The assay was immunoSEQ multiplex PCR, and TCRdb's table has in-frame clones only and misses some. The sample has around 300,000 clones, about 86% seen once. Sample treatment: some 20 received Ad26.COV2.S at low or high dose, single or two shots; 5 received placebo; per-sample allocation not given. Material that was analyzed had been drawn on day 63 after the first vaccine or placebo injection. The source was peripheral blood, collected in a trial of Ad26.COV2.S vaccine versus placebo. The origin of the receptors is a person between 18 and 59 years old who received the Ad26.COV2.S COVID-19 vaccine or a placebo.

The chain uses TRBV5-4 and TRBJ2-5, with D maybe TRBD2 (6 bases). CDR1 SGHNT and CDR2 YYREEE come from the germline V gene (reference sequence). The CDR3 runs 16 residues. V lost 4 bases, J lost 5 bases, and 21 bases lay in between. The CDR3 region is CASSPGGGSVSETQYF. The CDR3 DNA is TGTGCCAGCAGCCCCGGGGGAGGCAGCGTGAGTGAGACCCAGTACTTC.

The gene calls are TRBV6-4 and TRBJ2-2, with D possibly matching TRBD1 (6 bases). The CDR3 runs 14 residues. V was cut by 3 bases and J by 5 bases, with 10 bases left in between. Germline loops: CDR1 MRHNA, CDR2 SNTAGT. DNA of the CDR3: TGTGCCAGCAGTGAACAGGGCGGAACCGGGGAGCTGTTTTTT. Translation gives CASSEQGGTGELFF.

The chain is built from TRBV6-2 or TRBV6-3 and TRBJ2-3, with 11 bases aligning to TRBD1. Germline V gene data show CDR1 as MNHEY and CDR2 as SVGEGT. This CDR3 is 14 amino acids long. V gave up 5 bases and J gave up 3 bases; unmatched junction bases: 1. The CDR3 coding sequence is TGTGCCAGCAGTGGACAGGGGGCGACAGATACGCAGTATTTT. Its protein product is CASSGQGATDTQYF.

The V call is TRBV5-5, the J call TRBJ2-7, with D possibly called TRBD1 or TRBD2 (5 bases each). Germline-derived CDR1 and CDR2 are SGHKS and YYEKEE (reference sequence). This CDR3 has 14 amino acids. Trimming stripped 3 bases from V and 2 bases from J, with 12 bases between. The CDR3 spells CASSWDGTTYEQYF. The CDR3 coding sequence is TGTGCCAGCAGCTGGGACGGAACGACCTACGAGCAGTACTTC.

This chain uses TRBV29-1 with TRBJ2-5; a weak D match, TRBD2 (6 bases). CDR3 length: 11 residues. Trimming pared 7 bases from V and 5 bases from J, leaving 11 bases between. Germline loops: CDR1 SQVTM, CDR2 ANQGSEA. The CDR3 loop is CSALRGETQYF. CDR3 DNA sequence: TGCAGCGCCCTTCGGGGGGAGACCCAGTACTTC.

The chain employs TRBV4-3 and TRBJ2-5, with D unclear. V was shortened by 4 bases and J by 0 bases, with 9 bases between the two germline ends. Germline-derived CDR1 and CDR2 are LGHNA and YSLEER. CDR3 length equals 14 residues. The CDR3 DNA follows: TGCGCCAGCAGCCGGACGCTTGACCAAGAGACCCAGTACTTC. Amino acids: CASSRTLDQETQYF.

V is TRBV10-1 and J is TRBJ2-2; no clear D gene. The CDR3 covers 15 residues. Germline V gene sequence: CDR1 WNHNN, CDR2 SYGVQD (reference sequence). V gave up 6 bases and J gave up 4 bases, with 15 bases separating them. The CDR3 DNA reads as TGCGCCAGCAGACCCGGCTGGGTACGCACCGGGGAGCTGTTTTTT. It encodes CASRPGWVRTGELFF.

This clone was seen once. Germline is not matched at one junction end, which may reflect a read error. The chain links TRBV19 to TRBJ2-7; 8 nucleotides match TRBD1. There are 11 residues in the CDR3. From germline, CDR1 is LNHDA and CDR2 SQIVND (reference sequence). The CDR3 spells CASSIGTGLNF. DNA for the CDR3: TGTGCCAGTAGTATAGGGACAGGGCTCAACTTC.

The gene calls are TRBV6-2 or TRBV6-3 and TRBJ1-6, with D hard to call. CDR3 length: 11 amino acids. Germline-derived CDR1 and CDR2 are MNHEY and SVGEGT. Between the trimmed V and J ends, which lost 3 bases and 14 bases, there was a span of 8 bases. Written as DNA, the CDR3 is TGTGCCAGCAGTTATAATTGGGCCCTCCACTTT. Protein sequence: CASSYNWALHF.

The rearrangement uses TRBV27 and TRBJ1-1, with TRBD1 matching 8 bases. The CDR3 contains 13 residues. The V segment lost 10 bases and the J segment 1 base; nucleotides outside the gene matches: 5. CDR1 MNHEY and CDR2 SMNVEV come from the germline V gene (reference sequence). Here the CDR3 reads CATLGQGNTEAFF. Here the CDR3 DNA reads TGTGCCACCCTAGGACAGGGGAACACTGAAGCTTTCTTT.

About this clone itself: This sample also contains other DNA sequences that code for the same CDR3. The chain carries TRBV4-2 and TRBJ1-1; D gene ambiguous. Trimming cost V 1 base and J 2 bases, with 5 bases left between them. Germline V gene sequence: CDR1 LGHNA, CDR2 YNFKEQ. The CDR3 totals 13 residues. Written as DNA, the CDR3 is TGTGCCAGCAGCCAAGGACCCAACACTGAAGCTTTCTTT. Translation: CASSQGPNTEAFF.

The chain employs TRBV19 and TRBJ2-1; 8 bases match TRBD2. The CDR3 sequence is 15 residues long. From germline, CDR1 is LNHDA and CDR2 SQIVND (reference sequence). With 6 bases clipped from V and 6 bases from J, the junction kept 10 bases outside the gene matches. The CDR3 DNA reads TGTGCCAGTAGGGTAGGCGGGGGGAGCATCAATGAGCAGTTCTTC. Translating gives CASRVGGGSINEQFF.

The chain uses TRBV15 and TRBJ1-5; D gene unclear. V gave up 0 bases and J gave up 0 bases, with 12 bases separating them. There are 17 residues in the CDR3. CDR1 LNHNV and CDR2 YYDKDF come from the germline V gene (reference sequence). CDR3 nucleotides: TGTGCCACCAGCAGAGAGGCTAGTTTTAATAGCAATCAGCCCCAGCATTTT. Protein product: CATSREASFNSNQPQHF. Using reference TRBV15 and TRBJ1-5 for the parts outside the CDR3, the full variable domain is DAMVIQNPRYQVTQFGKPVTLSCSQTLNHNVMYWYQQKSSQAPKLLFHYYDKDFNNEADTPDNFQSRRPNTSFCFLDIRSPGLGDTAMYLCATSREASFNSNQPQHFGDGTRLSIL.

CDR3 in DNA: TGCAGCGCCGGCCCAGCGGACCGCTCCTACGAGCAGTACTTC. As protein: CSAGPADRSYEQYF. J is TRBJ2-7 and V is TRBV29-1; a weak D match, TRBD2 (5 bases). This CDR3 comprises 14 residues. Per the germline V gene, CDR1 is SQVTM and CDR2 is ANQGSEA. V was clipped by 7 bases and J by 0 bases, with 16 bases between them.

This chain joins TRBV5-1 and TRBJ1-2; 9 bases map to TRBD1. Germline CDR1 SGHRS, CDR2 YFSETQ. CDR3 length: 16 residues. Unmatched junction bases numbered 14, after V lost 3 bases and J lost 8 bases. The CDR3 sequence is CASSSAGTGFDLGYTF. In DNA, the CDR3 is TGCGCCAGCAGCTCCGCCGGGACAGGGTTTGATCTGGGCTACACCTTC. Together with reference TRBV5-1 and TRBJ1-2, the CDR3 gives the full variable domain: KAGVTQTPRYLIKTRGQQVTLSCSPISGHRSVSWYQQTPGQGLQFLFEYFSETQRNKGNFPGRFSGRQFSNSRSEMNVSTLELGDSALYLCASSSAGTGFDLGYTFGSGTRLTVV.

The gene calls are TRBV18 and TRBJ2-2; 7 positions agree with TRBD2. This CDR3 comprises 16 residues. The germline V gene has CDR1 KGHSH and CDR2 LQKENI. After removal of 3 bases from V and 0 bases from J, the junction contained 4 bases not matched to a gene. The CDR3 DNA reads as TGTGCCAGCTCACCCACTGGACTAGCGAACACCGGGGAGCTGTTTTTT. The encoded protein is CASSPTGLANTGELFF.